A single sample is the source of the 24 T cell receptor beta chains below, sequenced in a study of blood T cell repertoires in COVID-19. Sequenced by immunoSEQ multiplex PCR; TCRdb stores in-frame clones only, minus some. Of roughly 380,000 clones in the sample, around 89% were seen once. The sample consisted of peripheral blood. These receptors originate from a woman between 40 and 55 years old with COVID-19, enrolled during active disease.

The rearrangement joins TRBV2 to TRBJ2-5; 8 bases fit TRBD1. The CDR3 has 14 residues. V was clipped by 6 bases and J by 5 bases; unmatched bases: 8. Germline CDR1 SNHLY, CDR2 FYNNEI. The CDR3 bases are TGTGCCAGCAGAGGACAGGGCCAGGGGGAGACCCAGTACTTC. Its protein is CASRGQGQGETQYF.

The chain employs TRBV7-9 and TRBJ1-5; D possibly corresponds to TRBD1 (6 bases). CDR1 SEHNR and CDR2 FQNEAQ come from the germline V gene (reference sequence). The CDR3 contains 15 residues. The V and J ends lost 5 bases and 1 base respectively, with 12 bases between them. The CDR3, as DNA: TGTGCCAGCAGCCCCTCTGGACAGAGCAATCAGCCCCAGCATTTT. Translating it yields CASSPSGQSNQPQHF.

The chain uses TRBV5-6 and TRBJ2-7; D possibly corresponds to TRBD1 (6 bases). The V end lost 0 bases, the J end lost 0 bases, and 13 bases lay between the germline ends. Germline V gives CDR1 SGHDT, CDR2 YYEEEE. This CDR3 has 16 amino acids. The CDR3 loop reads CASSLVPRGSSYEQYF. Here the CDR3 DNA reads TGTGCCAGCAGCTTGGTACCCAGGGGAAGCTCCTACGAGCAGTACTTC.

DNA for the CDR3: TGTGCCAGCAGTGACTCGGCGGGGGAGAGCACAGATACGCAGTATTTT. It encodes CASSDSAGESTDTQYF. The chain is built from TRBV6-4 and TRBJ2-3, with 7 bases that match TRBD2. CDR1 is MRHNA and CDR2 is SNTAGT in the germline V gene. The CDR3 totals 16 residues. V lost 0 bases and J lost 0; bases outside the gene matches: 3.

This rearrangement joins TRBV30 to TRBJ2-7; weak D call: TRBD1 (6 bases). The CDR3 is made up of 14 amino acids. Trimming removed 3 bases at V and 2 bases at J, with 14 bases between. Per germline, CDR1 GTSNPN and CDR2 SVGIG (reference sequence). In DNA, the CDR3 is TGTGCCTGGAGCCCGGACAGTTTGACCTACGAGCAGTACTTC. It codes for CAWSPDSLTYEQYF.

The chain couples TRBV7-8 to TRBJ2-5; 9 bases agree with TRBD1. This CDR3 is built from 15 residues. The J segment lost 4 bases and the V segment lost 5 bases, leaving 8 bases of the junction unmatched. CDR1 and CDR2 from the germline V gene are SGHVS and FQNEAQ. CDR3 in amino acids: CASSPRTGVPETQYF. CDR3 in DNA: TGTGCCAGCAGCCCTAGGACAGGGGTTCCAGAGACCCAGTACTTC.

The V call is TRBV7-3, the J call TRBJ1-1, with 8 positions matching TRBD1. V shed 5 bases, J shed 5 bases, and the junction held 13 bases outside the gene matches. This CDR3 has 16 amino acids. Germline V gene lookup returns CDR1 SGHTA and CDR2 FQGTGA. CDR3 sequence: CASSRRGQVGYTEAFF. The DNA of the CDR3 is TGTGCCAGCAGCAGAAGGGGACAGGTGGGCTATACTGAAGCTTTCTTT.

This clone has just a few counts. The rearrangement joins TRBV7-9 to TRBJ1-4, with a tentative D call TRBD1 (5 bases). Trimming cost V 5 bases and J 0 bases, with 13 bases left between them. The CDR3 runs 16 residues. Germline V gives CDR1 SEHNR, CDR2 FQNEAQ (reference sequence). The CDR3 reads CASSPFGGATNEKLFF. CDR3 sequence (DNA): TGTGCCAGCAGCCCCTTTGGGGGGGCAACTAATGAAAAACTGTTTTTT.

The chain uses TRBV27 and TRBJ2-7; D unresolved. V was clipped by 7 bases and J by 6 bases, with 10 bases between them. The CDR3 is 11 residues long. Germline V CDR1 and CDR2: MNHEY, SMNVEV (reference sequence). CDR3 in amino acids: CASTEGVEQYF. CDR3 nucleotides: TGTGCCAGCACCGAAGGAGTCGAGCAGTACTTC.

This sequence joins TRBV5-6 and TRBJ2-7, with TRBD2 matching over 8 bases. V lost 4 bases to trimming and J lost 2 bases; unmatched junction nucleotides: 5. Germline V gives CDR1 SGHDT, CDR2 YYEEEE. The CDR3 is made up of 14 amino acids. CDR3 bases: TGTGCCAGCAGCCGCCGGACTAGCACCTACGAGCAGTACTTC. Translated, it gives CASSRRTSTYEQYF.

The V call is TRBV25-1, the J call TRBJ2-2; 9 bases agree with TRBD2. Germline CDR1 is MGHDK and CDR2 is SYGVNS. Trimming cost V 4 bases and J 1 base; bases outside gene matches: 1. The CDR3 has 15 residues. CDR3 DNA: TGTGCCAGCAGTGGGACTAGCGTGAACACCGGGGAGCTGTTTTTT. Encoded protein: CASSGTSVNTGELFF.

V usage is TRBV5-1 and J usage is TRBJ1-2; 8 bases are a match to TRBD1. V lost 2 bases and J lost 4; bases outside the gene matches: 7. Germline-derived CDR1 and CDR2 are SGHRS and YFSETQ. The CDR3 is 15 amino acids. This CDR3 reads CASSFGQGSPYGYTF. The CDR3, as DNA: TGCGCCAGCAGCTTCGGACAGGGTTCCCCCTATGGCTACACCTTC.

The CDR3 protein is CAWRDINGYTF. In DNA form, the CDR3 reads TGTGCCTGGAGGGACATAAATGGCTACACCTTC. This chain connects TRBV30 to TRBJ1-2; a possible D gene is TRBD1 (5 bases). Trimming cost V 3 bases and J 6 bases, with 8 bases left between them. Germline V gene lookup returns CDR1 GTSNPN and CDR2 SVGIG (reference sequence). There are 11 residues in the CDR3.

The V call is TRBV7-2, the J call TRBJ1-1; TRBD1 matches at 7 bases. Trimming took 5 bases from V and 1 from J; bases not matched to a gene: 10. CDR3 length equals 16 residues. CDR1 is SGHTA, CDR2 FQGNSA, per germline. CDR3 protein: CASSRSSGQPNTEAFF. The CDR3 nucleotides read TGTGCCAGCAGCCGGTCATCGGGACAGCCGAACACTGAAGCTTTCTTT.

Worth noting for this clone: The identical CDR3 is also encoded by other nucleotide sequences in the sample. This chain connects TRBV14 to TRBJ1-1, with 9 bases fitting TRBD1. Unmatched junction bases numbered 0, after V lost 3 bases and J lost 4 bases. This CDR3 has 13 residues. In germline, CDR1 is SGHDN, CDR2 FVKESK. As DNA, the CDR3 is TGTGCCAGCAGCCAGGACAGGGGCACTGAAGCTTTCTTT. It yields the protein CASSQDRGTEAFF.

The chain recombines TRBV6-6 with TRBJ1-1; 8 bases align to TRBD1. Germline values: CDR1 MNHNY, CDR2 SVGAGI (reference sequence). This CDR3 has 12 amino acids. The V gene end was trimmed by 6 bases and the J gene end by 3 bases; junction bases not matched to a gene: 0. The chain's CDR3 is CASRDRDTEAFF. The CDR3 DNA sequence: TGTGCCAGCAGGGACAGGGACACTGAAGCTTTCTTT.

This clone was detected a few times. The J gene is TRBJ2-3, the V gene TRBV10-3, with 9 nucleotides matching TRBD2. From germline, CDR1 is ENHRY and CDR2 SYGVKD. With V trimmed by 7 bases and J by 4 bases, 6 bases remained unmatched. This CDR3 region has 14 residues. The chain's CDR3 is CAITGTSSSDTQYF. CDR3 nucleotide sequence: TGTGCCATCACTGGGACTAGCTCCTCAGATACGCAGTATTTT.

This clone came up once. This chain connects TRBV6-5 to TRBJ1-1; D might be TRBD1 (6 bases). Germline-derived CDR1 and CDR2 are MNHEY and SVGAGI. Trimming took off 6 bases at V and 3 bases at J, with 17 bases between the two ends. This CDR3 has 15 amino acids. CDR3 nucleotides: TGTGCCAGCAGGCGACCCACAGGGTTCCACACTGAAGCTTTCTTT. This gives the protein CASRRPTGFHTEAFF.

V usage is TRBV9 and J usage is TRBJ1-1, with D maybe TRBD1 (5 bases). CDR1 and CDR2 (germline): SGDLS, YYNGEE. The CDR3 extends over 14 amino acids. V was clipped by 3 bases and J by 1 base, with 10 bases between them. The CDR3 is CASSATGSNTEAFF. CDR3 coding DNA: TGTGCCAGCAGCGCAACAGGCTCGAACACTGAAGCTTTCTTT.

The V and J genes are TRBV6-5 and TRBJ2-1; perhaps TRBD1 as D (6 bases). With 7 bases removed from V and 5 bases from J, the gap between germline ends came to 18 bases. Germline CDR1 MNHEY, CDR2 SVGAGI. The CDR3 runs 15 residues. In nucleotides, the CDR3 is TGTGCCAGCATCCCGGGCGGGCAGGGGAACAATGAGCAGTTCTTC. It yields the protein CASIPGGQGNNEQFF.

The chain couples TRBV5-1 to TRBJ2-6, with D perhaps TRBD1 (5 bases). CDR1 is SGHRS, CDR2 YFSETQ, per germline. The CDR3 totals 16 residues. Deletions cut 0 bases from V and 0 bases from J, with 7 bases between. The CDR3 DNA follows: TGCGCCAGCAGCTTGGTCAGGGACTCTGGGGCCAACGTCCTGACTTTC. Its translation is CASSLVRDSGANVLTF.

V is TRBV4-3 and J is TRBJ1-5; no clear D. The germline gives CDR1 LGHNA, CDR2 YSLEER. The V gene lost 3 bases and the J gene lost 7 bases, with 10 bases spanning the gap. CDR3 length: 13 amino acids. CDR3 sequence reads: CASSQQAGQPQHF. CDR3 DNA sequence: TGCGCCAGCAGCCAGCAAGCCGGGCAGCCCCAGCATTTT.

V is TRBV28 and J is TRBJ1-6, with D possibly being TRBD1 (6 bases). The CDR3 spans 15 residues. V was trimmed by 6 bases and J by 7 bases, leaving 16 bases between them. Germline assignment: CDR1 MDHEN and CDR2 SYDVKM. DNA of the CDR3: TGTGCCAGCAGGCCCGCGGGGGCGAAGAATTCACCCCTCCACTTT. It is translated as CASRPAGAKNSPLHF.

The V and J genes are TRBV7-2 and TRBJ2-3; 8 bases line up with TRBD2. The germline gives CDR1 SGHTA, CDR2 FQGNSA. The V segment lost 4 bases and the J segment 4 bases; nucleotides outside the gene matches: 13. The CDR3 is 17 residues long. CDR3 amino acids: CASSSTSAGTSADTQYF. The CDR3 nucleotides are TGTGCCAGCAGCTCGACGTCCGCTGGGACTAGTGCAGATACGCAGTATTTT.